This record looks at one T cell receptor (beta chain) sequence and its context. This clone occurred once. Its antigen is currently not known. Base quality data are lacking; no much larger clone is found one base away. This record belongs to a study of blood T cell repertoires in COVID-19 (dated by TCRdb to 2018 to 2020). Concerning the study at large: Samples covering the acute and convalescent phases of COVID-19 were provided by collaborators in the United States, Italy and Spain. The material from the prospective study consisted of cDNA or gDNA derived from T cells, B-cell-depleted T cells, or PBMCs. The dataset comprised deeply sampled blood TCRbeta repertoires from subjects exposed to, actively infected with, or recovered from COVID-19. The repertoires were released in a freely available public database meant as a resource for research on the immune response to SARS-CoV-2. The samples were drawn from the first 160 participants of the ongoing ImmuneRACE study and from some 1,300 subjects provided by 6 global collaborators. A de-identified subject ID, COVID-19 status, age in years and sex were almost always included in the sample metadata. Where HLA class I and class II types were available, the types were taken from metadata supplied by the sample provider, not from assay-based typing. Overall study results and their limits: How much clinical and demographic metadata was included differed by source and by participant, and the metadata was provided uncurated.

The immunoSEQ Assay, a bias-controlled multiplex PCR, was used to amplify TCRbeta CDR3 regions from genomic DNA. The published analysis was carried out like this. The number of nucleated cells in each sample was estimated by amplification of reference gene primers within the assay. To quantify the absolute abundance of each unique TCRbeta CDR3 rearrangement, sequence reads were collapsed and filtered. For each sample, productive Simpson clonality was calculated as the square root of Simpson's diversity index across productive rearrangements. Entries here come from immuneACCESS through TCRdb and include only in-frame sequences with V and J called. Some clones fail to appear in such tables; in the studies checked, an unresolved V gene covers under half of the shortfall, and the cause of the remainder is unknown. D and trimming were read from the DNA, whereas the V and J calls and clone size are those reported in that table. This sample lists fewer than 250,000 clones; approximately 86% were detected once. The leading ten clones occupy 0.72% of the sample.

The collaborating institutions used their own protocols to collect whole blood in K2EDTA tubes. Collaborator samples were shipped for TCRbeta analysis as frozen whole blood, isolated PBMCs, or DNA extracted from either sample type. Sequencing was carried out using peripheral blood. The TCR sequence derives from a man aged 40-55 years with acute or convalescent COVID-19.

The CDR3 reads as follows: CASSIARGLSNQPQHF. DNA sequence: TGTGCCAGTAGTATAGCCAGGGGTCTTAGCAATCAGCCCCAGCATTTT. The V and J genes are TRBV19 and TRBJ1-5, and possibly TRBD1, on 6 matching bases. For CDR1 and CDR2, the germline V gene (reference sequence) lists LNHDA and SQIVND. V and J are truncated by 1 base and 0 bases respectively, leaving an intervening sequence of 10 bases. The CDR3 numbers 16 residues from cysteine through phenylalanine. The read is trimmed to its CDR3 DNA, 48 bases read in frame from base 1.